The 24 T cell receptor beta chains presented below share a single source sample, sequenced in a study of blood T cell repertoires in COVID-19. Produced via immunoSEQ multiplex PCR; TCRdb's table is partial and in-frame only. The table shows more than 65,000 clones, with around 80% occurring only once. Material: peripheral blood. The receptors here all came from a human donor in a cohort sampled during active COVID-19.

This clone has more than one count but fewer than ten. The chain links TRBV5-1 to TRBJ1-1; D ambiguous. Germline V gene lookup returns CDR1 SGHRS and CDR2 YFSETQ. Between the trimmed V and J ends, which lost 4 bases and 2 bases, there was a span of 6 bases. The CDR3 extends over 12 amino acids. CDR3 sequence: CASSLLNTEAFF. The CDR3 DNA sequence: TGCGCCAGCAGCCTACTTAACACTGAAGCTTTCTTT.

The CDR3, as DNA: TGCAGCGTCCGGAACCCTCGGGGACTAGCGGGGGGTAGGTCCTACAATGAGCAGTTCTTC. It encodes CSVRNPRGLAGGRSYNEQFF. This chain connects TRBV29-1 to TRBJ2-1; 15 nucleotides align to TRBD2. The CDR3 has 20 amino acids. The germline gives CDR1 SQVTM, CDR2 ANQGSEA. Trimming removed 6 bases from V and 1 base from J; junction bases left unmatched: 16.

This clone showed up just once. The CDR3 nucleotides are TGCAGCGTTGCAATACAGGGGTCTTTCAATGGCTACACCTTC. It is translated as CSVAIQGSFNGYTF. The chain couples TRBV29-1 to TRBJ1-2, with TRBD1 matching over 7 bases. The ends lost 4 bases at V and 6 bases at J; junction bases unmatched: 11. The CDR3 loop spans 14 amino acids. Looked up from germline, CDR1 is SQVTM and CDR2 is ANQGSEA.

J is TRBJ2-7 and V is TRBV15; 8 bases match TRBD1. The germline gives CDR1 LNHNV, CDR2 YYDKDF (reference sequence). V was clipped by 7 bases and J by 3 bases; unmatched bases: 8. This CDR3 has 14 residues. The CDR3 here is CATTNGQGIYEQYF. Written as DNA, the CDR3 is TGTGCCACCACCAACGGACAGGGAATCTACGAGCAGTACTTC.

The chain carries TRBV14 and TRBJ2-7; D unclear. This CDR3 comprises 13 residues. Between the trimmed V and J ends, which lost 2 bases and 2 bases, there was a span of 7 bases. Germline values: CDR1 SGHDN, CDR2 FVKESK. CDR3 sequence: CASSQPSTYEQYF. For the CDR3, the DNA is TGTGCCAGCAGCCAACCCTCTACCTACGAGCAGTACTTC.

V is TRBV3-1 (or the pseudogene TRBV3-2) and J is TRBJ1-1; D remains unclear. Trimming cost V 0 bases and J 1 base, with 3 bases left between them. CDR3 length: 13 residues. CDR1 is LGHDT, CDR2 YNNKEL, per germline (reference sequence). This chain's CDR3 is CASSQERNTEAFF. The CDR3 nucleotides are TGTGCCAGCAGCCAAGAGCGGAACACTGAAGCTTTCTTT.

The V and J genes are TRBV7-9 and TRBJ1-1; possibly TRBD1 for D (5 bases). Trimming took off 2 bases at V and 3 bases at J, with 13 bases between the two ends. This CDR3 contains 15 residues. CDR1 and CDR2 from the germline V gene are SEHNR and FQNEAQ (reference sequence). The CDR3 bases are TGTGCCAGCAGCTTAATCCCAGGGATGGACACTGAAGCTTTCTTT. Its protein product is CASSLIPGMDTEAFF.

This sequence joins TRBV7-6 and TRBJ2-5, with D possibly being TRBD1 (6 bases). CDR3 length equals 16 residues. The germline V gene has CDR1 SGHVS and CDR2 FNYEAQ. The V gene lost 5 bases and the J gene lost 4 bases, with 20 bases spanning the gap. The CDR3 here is CASSPAPGAIRETQYF. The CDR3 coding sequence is TGTGCCAGCAGCCCAGCGCCAGGGGCGATCAGAGAGACCCAGTACTTC. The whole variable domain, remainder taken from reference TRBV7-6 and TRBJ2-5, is GAGVSQSPRYKVTKRGQDVALRCDPISGHVSLYWYRQALGQGPEFLTYFNYEAQQDKSGLPNDRFSAERPEGSISTLTIQRTEQRDSAMYRCASSPAPGAIRETQYFGPGTRLLVL.

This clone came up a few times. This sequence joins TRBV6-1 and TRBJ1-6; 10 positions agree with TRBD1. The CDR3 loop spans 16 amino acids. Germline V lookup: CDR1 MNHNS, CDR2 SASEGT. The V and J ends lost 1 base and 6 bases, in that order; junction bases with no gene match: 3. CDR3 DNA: TGTGCCAGCAGTGAAGGCTGGGACAGGGGTAATTCACCCCTCCACTTT. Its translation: CASSEGWDRGNSPLHF.

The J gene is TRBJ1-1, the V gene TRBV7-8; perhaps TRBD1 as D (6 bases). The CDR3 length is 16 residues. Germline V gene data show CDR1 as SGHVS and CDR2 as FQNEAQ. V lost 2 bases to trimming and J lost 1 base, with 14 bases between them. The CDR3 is CASSLSRQEWNTEAFF. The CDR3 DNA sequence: TGTGCCAGCAGCTTATCCCGACAGGAATGGAACACTGAAGCTTTCTTT.

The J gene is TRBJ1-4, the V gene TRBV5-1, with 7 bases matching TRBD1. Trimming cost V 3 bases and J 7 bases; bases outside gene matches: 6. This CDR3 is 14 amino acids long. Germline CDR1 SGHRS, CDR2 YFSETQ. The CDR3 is CASSYRDSSEKLFF. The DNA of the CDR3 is TGCGCCAGCAGCTACCGGGACAGCAGTGAAAAACTGTTTTTT.

CDR3 region: CASSESGTGDGAFF. The CDR3 DNA reads TGTGCCAGCAGTGAATCCGGGACAGGGGACGGGGCTTTCTTT. The gene calls are TRBV27 and TRBJ1-1; TRBD1 matches 10 bases. The CDR3 runs to 14 residues. Per the germline V gene, CDR1 is MNHEY and CDR2 is SMNVEV (reference sequence). The V and J ends lost 5 bases and 11 bases, in that order; junction bases with no gene match: 11.

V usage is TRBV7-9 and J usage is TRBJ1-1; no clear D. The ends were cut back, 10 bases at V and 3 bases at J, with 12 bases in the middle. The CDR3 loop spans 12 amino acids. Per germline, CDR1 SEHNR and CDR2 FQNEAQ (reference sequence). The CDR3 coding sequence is TGTGCCACCCAACGGGATTACACTGAAGCTTTCTTT. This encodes CATQRDYTEAFF.

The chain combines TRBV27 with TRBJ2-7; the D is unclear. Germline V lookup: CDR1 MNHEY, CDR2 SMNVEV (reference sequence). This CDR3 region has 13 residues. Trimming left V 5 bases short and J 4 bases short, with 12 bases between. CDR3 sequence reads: CASSLRAKYEQYF. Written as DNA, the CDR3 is TGTGCCAGCAGTCTCCGTGCGAAATACGAGCAGTACTTC.

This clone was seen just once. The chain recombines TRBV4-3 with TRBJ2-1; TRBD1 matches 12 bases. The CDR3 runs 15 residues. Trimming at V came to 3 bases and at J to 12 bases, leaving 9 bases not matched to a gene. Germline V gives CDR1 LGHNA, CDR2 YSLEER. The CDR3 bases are TGCGCCAGCAGCCAGGCCGGGACAGGGGGCTTTGGGCAGTTCTTC. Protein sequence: CASSQAGTGGFGQFF.

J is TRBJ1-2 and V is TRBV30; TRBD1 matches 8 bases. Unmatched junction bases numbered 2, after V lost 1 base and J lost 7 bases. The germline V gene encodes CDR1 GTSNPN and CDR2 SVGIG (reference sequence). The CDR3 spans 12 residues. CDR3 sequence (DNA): TGTGCCTGGAGTGGGACAGGGCCTGGCTACACCTTC. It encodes CAWSGTGPGYTF.

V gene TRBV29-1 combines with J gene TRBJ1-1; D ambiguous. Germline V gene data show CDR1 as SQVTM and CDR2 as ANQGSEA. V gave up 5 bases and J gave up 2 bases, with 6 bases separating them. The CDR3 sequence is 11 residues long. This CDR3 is CSVTVNTEAFF. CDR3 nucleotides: TGCAGCGTTACAGTTAACACTGAAGCTTTCTTT. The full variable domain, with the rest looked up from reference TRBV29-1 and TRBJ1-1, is SAVISQKPSRDICQRGTSLTIQCQVDSQVTMMFWYRQQPGQSLTLIATANQGSEATYESGFVIDKFPISRPNLTFSTLTVSNMSPEDSSIYLCSVTVNTEAFFGQGTRLTVV.

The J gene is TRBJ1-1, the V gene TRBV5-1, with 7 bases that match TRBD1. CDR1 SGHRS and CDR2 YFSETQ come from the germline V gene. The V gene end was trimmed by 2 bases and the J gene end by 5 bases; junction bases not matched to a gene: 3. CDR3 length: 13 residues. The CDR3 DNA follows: TGCGCCAGCAGCTTAGGGGGCCCTACTGAAGCTTTCTTT. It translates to CASSLGGPTEAFF.

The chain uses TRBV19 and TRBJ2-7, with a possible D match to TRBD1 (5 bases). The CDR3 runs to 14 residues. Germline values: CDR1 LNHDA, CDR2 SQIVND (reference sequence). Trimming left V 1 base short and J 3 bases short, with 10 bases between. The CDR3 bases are TGTGCCAGTAGTATAGCTGGGGCAGGCTACGAGCAGTACTTC. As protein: CASSIAGAGYEQYF.

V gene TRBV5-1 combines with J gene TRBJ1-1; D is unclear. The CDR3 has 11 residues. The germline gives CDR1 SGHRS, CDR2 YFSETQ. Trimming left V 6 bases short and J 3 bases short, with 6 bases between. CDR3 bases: TGCGCCAGCATGGCGGACACTGAAGCTTTCTTT. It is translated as CASMADTEAFF.

The CDR3 protein is CASSAWGRIGTEAFF. In DNA, the CDR3 is TGTGCCAGCAGTGCATGGGGGCGTATAGGAACTGAAGCTTTCTTT. This chain connects TRBV2 to TRBJ1-1, with TRBD1 as a possible D gene (6 bases). The CDR3 is made up of 15 amino acids. CDR1 is SNHLY, CDR2 FYNNEI, per germline. The V gene lost 4 bases and the J gene lost 5 bases, with 17 bases spanning the gap.

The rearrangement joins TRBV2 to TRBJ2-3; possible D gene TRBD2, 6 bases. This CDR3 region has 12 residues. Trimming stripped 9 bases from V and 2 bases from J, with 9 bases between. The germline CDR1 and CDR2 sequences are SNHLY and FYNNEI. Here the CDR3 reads CARGTDTDTQYF. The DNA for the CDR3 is TGTGCCAGAGGGACTGACACAGATACGCAGTATTTT.

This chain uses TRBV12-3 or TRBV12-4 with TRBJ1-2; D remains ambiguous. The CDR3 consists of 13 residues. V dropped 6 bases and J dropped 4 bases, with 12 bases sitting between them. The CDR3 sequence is CASSRPGSYGYTF. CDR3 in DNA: TGTGCCAGCAGCAGACCAGGCTCCTATGGCTACACCTTC.

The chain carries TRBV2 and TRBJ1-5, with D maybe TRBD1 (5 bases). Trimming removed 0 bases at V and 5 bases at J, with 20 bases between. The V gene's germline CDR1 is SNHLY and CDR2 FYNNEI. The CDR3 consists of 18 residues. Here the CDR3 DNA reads TGTGCCAGCAGTGAAGCGTTCGGTTCTGGGGCAAGGGATCAGCCCCAGCATTTT. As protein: CASSEAFGSGARDQPQHF.